The next 21 T cell receptor beta chains were all read from a single sample in a study of response to subunit inactivated influenza vaccine. TCRdb reprocessed the RT-PCR reads via MiXCR and lists one record per CDR3 protein. The sample carries under 550,000 distinct CDR3 sequences, around 7.9% recorded once. Here the sequenced sample was PBMCs from blood, taken roughly 24 months after vaccination. The receptors shown here come from a man aged 50-75 years who received an inactivated influenza vaccine.

This rearrangement joins TRBV12-3 or TRBV12-4 to TRBJ2-1; no firm D call. The V gene lost 2 bases and the J gene lost 9 bases, with 8 bases spanning the gap. CDR3 size: 12 residues. CDR3 DNA: TGTGCCAGCAGTTTAATTTATGGTGAGCAGTTCTTC. Protein: CASSLIYGEQFF.

The chain has TRBV20-1 and TRBJ2-5; D is perhaps TRBD1 (7 bases). The germline V gene has CDR1 DFQATT and CDR2 SNEGSKA (reference sequence). This CDR3 spans 16 amino acids. Trimming shortened V by 0 bases and J by 2 bases, and 16 bases separated the two germline ends. CDR3 sequence reads: CSARDPGRGRQETQYF. The CDR3, as DNA: TGCAGTGCTAGAGATCCCGGCAGGGGGAGGCAAGAGACCCAGTACTTC.

The chain recombines TRBV7-6 with TRBJ2-7, with 9 bases aligning to TRBD1. Losses at the gene ends were 5 bases for V and 3 bases for J; bases not matched to a gene: 8. The CDR3 length is 15 residues. Germline values: CDR1 SGHVS, CDR2 FNYEAQ. The CDR3 DNA sequence: TGTGCCAGCAGCCCCAGCCGGACAGGGGACTACGAGCAGTACTTC. It specifies CASSPSRTGDYEQYF.

This clonotype was observed many times. This chain links TRBV12-3 or TRBV12-4 with TRBJ2-2; TRBD2 aligns across 8 bases. With 3 bases clipped from V and 6 bases from J, the junction kept 6 bases outside the gene matches. CDR3 length: 15 amino acids. The CDR3 loop is CASSFGGARAGELFF. DNA for the CDR3: TGTGCCAGCAGTTTCGGGGGGGCAAGGGCCGGGGAGCTGTTTTTT.

This clonotype was observed many times. This chain uses TRBV9 with TRBJ2-7; the D gene is possibly TRBD1 (6 bases). Germline CDR1 is SGDLS and CDR2 is YYNGEE. The CDR3 is made up of 14 amino acids. V lost 4 bases and J 1 base, leaving 12 bases between the germline ends. The CDR3 loop is CASSPRTESYEQYF. The DNA of the CDR3 is TGTGCCAGCAGCCCCCGGACAGAATCCTACGAGCAGTACTTC.

Only a few counts were recorded for this clonotype. This rearrangement joins TRBV12-3 or TRBV12-4 to TRBJ2-2, with D possibly called TRBD1 or TRBD2 (5 bases each). V lost 3 bases to trimming and J lost 0 bases, with 8 bases between them. CDR3 size: 15 residues. CDR3 bases: TGTGCCAGCAGTTTCGAGGGGCCGAACACCGGGGAGCTGTTTTTT. This codes for CASSFEGPNTGELFF.

Only a few counts were recorded for this clonotype. The chain uses TRBV4-3 and TRBJ2-7, with 8 bases aligning to TRBD2. The germline gives CDR1 LGHNA, CDR2 YSLEER. This CDR3 region has 15 residues. V lost 0 bases to trimming and J lost 3 bases; unmatched junction nucleotides: 4. CDR3 loop: CASSQDPGTSYEQYF. The CDR3 nucleotides read TGCGCCAGCAGCCAAGACCCCGGGACTAGCTACGAGCAGTACTTC.

The CDR3 loop reads CASSLKRGPPYEQYF. The CDR3 DNA follows: TGTGCCAGCAGCCTTAAGCGGGGGCCCCCCTACGAGCAGTACTTC. The chain employs TRBV7-2 and TRBJ2-7, with 8 bases lining up with TRBD2. The ends lost 5 bases at V and 2 bases at J; junction bases unmatched: 8. The length of the CDR3 is 15 residues. Germline lookup yields CDR1 SGHTA and CDR2 FQGNSA. Full variable domain (remainder filled in from reference TRBV7-2 and TRBJ2-7): GAGVSQSPSNKVTEKGKDVELRCDPISGHTALYWYRQSLGQGLEFLIYFQGNSAPDKSGLPSDRFSAERTGGSVSTLTIQRTQQEDSAVYLCASSLKRGPPYEQYFGPGTRLTVT.

The chain carries TRBV11-2 and TRBJ2-7; D is unresolved. Germline CDR1 reads SGHAT; CDR2 reads FQNNGV. The length of the CDR3 is 13 residues. V was clipped by 4 bases and J by 2 bases, with 9 bases between them. The CDR3 nucleotides are TGTGCCAGCAGCTACTATATAGCCTACGAGCAGTACTTC. Residues: CASSYYIAYEQYF.

This rearrangement joins TRBV10-3 to TRBJ2-4, with D maybe TRBD2 (5 bases). CDR3 size: 15 residues. Germline V gene sequence: CDR1 ENHRY, CDR2 SYGVKD. With 3 bases removed from V and 3 bases from J, the gap between germline ends came to 12 bases. The CDR3 region is CAISDGVAGKNIQYF. The CDR3, as DNA: TGTGCCATCAGTGACGGGGTGGCCGGCAAAAACATTCAGTACTTC.

Only a few counts were recorded for this clonotype. The chain combines TRBV5-5 with TRBJ2-2; TRBD1 might be the D (6 bases). Germline lookup yields CDR1 SGHKS and CDR2 YYEKEE (reference sequence). V lost 1 base and J lost 4, with 11 bases in between. This CDR3 comprises 15 residues. CDR3 DNA sequence: TGTGCCAGCAGCTTGTCAGGGGCAGGCACCGGGGAGCTGTTTTTT. As protein: CASSLSGAGTGELFF.

This clonotype was detected a few times. V usage is TRBV4-2 and J usage is TRBJ1-5; weak D call: TRBD1 (5 bases). Trimming stripped 0 bases from V and 6 bases from J, with 12 bases between. Germline assignment: CDR1 LGHNA and CDR2 YNFKEQ. CDR3 length: 15 amino acids. CDR3 residues: CASSQDETVFQPQHF. CDR3 in DNA: TGTGCCAGCAGCCAAGATGAGACAGTGTTTCAGCCCCAGCATTTT.

The J gene is TRBJ2-1, the V gene TRBV20-1; D ambiguous. CDR3 length equals 16 residues. From germline, CDR1 is DFQATT and CDR2 SNEGSKA (reference sequence). Between the trimmed V and J ends, which lost 0 bases and 4 bases, there was a span of 16 bases. The CDR3 DNA reads as TGCAGTGCTAGAGATGGGTTAACAAGGGTATACAATGAGCAGTTCTTC. Protein: CSARDGLTRVYNEQFF.

This clonotype was counted ten times or more. CDR3 sequence: CSVGRTGVAGELFF. CDR3 DNA sequence: TGCAGCGTTGGTAGGACCGGGGTCGCCGGGGAGCTGTTTTTT. The J gene is TRBJ2-2, the V gene TRBV29-1; a weak D match, TRBD2 (5 bases). The germline gives CDR1 SQVTM, CDR2 ANQGSEA. The V gene lost 4 bases and the J gene lost 6 bases, with 15 bases spanning the gap. The CDR3 runs 14 residues.

Ten or more counts support this clonotype. The chain is built from TRBV7-2 and TRBJ2-2; 8 bases agree with TRBD2. The germline V gene has CDR1 SGHTA and CDR2 FQGNSA. CDR3 length: 14 amino acids. V was clipped by 5 bases and J by 5 bases; unmatched bases: 4. The CDR3 sequence: CASSRLAMTGELFF. The CDR3 DNA reads TGTGCCAGCAGCCGACTAGCGATGACCGGGGAGCTGTTTTTT.

This clonotype has a count of ten or more. J is TRBJ2-5 and V is TRBV7-2; D remains ambiguous. This CDR3 has 13 residues. Germline V gene data show CDR1 as SGHTA and CDR2 as FQGNSA. The germline V and J ends were trimmed by 3 bases and 5 bases, with 10 bases remaining between them. The DNA for the CDR3 is TGTGCCAGCAGCTTTGCCAGTGAGGAGACCCAGTACTTC. Protein sequence: CASSFASEETQYF.

Points on this clonotype: At one end, the junction sequence differs from germline, possibly due to a read error. CDR3 coding DNA: TGTGCCAGCAGTGGCGTCGCTCCTTTGAATGAAGAACTGTTTTTT. Protein sequence: CASSGVAPLNEELFF. V and J are TRBV25-1 and TRBJ1-4, with no clear D. The CDR3 runs 15 residues. Germline V gene sequence: CDR1 MGHDK, CDR2 SYGVNS.

This clonotype was counted between two and nine times. This chain uses TRBV5-6 with TRBJ2-1; D is possibly TRBD1 (5 bases). The length of the CDR3 is 14 residues. The germline CDR1 and CDR2 sequences are SGHDT and YYEEEE. Trimming took off 3 bases at V and 10 bases at J, with 17 bases between the two ends. The CDR3 loop is CASSSGLKGFEQFF. As DNA, the CDR3 is TGTGCCAGCAGCTCCGGGTTAAAGGGGTTCGAGCAGTTCTTC.

There are a few counts of this clonotype. The chain couples TRBV20-1 to TRBJ2-4, with 8 bases aligning to TRBD2. V gave up 8 bases and J gave up 4 bases; unmatched junction bases: 7. The CDR3 sequence is 13 residues long. Germline assignment: CDR1 DFQATT and CDR2 SNEGSKA (reference sequence). CDR3 in DNA: TGCAGTCTAGCGGGCGGAGGGAAAAACATTCAGTACTTC. Translating it yields CSLAGGGKNIQYF.

This clonotype was recorded at least ten times. The CDR3 protein is CASSDPGRSEQFF. The CDR3, as DNA: TGTGCCAGCAGTGACCCCGGGAGGAGTGAGCAGTTCTTC. This chain uses TRBV25-1 with TRBJ2-1; 7 bases map to TRBD2. Per the germline V gene, CDR1 is MGHDK and CDR2 is SYGVNS. This CDR3 has 13 amino acids. Losses at the gene ends were 3 bases for V and 9 bases for J; bases not matched to a gene: 5.

This clonotype was detected many times. The rearrangement uses TRBV20-1 and TRBJ1-4; TRBD1 matches 7 bases. Losses at the gene ends were 3 bases for V and 3 bases for J; bases not matched to a gene: 7. Germline V CDR1 and CDR2: DFQATT, SNEGSKA (reference sequence). The CDR3 is made up of 15 amino acids. The CDR3 DNA is TGCAGTGCTAGGGACCACAGGGGCTCTAATGAAAAACTGTTTTTT. This translates into CSARDHRGSNEKLFF.